This T cell receptor (beta chain) was captured by sequencing in a study of identical twins. TCRdb itself ran the 5' RACE reads through MiXCR, one entry per CDR3 protein. The table lists 1.5 million or so distinct CDR3 sequences, less than 35% of them singletons. Trimming took 5 bases from V and 0 from J, leaving 14 bases between them. CDR1 and CDR2 from the germline V gene are DFQATT and SNEGSKA (reference sequence). The CDR3 consists of 14 residues. This clonotype was counted a few times. The sample taken for sequencing was cord blood. The chain recombines TRBV20-1 with TRBJ2-7; perhaps TRBD2 as D (6 bases). The TCR was taken from a newborn girl in good health. CDR3 sequence (DNA): TGCAGTGCTCTCAGCGGGTGGAGCTCCTACGAGCAGTACTTC. It specifies CSALSGWSSYEQYF.